The TCR beta chain under discussion was sequenced for a study of cytomegalovirus exposure and HLA in healthy donors. Whole-study context: An early release of data contained 80 million to 85 million unique TCRs, which came from HLA-typed donors.

Per the germline V gene, CDR1 is MNHNS and CDR2 is SASEGT. The CDR3 has 13 residues. Unmatched junction bases numbered 2, after V lost 8 bases and J lost 3 bases. On this clone itself: What it binds is unknown.

The PCR used 60 Vbeta and 13 Jbeta primers. Only in-frame clones appear in the TCRdb table, and some are missing; sequencing was by immunoSEQ multiplex PCR. The sample lists about 160,000 clones, 65% to 85% seen once, with about 1.3% in the top ten. Notes on the study in general: Most TCR sequences proved rare, with some public TCRs found in many donors. Apparent HLA restriction characterized most CMV-associated TCR beta chains in a later analysis.

The sample taken for sequencing was PBMCs. The sequence came from a man aged 55 to 69 in good health and CMV-seronegative. The chain joins TRBV6-1 to TRBJ2-3, with 10 positions matching TRBD1. The CDR3 DNA is TGTGCCAGCCGGGACAGGGGAACAGATACGCAGTATTTT. Protein sequence: CASRDRGTDTQYF.